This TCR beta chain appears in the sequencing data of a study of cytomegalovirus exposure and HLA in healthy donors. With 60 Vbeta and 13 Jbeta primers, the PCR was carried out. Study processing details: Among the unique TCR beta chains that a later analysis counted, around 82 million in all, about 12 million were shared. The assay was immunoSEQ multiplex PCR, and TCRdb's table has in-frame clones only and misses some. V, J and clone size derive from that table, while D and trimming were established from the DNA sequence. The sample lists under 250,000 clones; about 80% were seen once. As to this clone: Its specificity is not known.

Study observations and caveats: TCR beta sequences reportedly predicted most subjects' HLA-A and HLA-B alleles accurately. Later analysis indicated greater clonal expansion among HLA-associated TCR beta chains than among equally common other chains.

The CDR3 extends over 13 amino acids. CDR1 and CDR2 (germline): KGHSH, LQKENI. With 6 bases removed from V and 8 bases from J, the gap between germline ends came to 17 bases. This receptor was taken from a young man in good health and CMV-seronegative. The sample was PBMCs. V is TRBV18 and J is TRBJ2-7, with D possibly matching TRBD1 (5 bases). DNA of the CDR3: TGTGCCAGCTCCCAGGGTGCTGAGGTGCAGCAGTACTTC. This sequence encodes CASSQGAEVQQYF.